These T cell receptor beta chains were read from a single sample in a study of human T cells and chemical hapten exposure. TCRdb reprocessed the RACE reads via MiXCR and lists one record per CDR3 protein. The sample yields 340,000 or so distinct CDR3 sequences, about 7% seen once. The source material was whole blood, sampled in connection with sensitization to the hapten diphenylcyclopropenone (DPC). The receptors derive from a woman between 18 and 29 years old with alopecia areata. Some clones in this sample may be carry-over from other donors' samples. Each CDR3 is given with its conserved first and last residue. Each record gives: J gene, clone size, D gene, V gene, CDR3 DNA, CDR3 protein. The D gene is left open where the match is weak. Clone size, where shown, is once, few, many, or a class for clones that have expanded.

J: TRBJ2-2; size: .; D: .; V: TRBV7-3; DNA: TGTGCCAGCAGCTTATCCGCCGGGACTCGCACCGGGGAGCTGTTTTTT; CDR3: CASSLSAGTRTGELFF
J: TRBJ2-7; size: few; D: .; V: TRBV11-1; DNA: TGTGCCAGCAGCTTAAACAGGTCCCCCTACGAGCAGTACTTC; CDR3: CASSLNRSPYEQYF
J: TRBJ2-2; size: few; D: .; V: TRBV3-1; DNA: TGTGCCAGCAGCCCCCTCGACAAGATGCTGGACACCGGGGAGCTGTTTTTT; CDR3: CASSPLDKMLDTGELFF
J: TRBJ1-2; size: .; D: .; V: TRBV12-3/TRBV12-4; DNA: TGTGCCAGCACCCCTGGGCAGGATCATGGCTACACCTTC; CDR3: CASTPGQDHGYTF
J: TRBJ2-1; size: many; D: .; V: TRBV27; DNA: TGTGCCAGCAGTTTATCAGGGAACCCGTACAATGAGCAGTTCTTC; CDR3: CASSLSGNPYNEQFF
J: TRBJ2-3; size: few; D: TRBD2; V: TRBV20-1; DNA: TGCAGTGCTAGTTTAGTTTGGGCTAGCGGGGGAAATACGCAGTATTTT; CDR3: CSASLVWASGGNTQYF
J: TRBJ2-3; size: .; D: .; V: TRBV28; DNA: TGTGCCAGCCAAGATACGAGCACAGATACGCAGTATTTT; CDR3: CASQDTSTDTQYF
J: TRBJ1-1; size: many; D: .; V: TRBV20-1; DNA: TGCAGTGCTAGCCGGGGGATTGAAGCTTTCTTT; CDR3: CSASRGIEAFF
J: TRBJ2-3; size: many; D: .; V: TRBV12-3/TRBV12-4; DNA: TGTGCCAGCAGCGGGGGGCCAAGCACAGATACGCAGTATTTT; CDR3: CASSGGPSTDTQYF
J: TRBJ2-3; size: many; D: TRBD2; V: TRBV7-9; DNA: TGTGCCAGCAGCGACACTAGCGGGGGCTGGGCAGATACGCAGTATTTT; CDR3: CASSDTSGGWADTQYF
J: TRBJ1-2; size: .; D: TRBD1; V: TRBV5-4; DNA: TGTGCCAGCAGCTTGGATGCAGGGGGTTATGGCTACACCTTC; CDR3: CASSLDAGGYGYTF
J: TRBJ1-5; size: few; D: .; V: TRBV12-3/TRBV12-4; DNA: TGTGCCAGCAGTTTACATTCACAGGGAGGGAATCAGCCCCAGCATTTT; CDR3: CASSLHSQGGNQPQHF
J: TRBJ2-5; size: .; D: .; V: TRBV2; DNA: TGTGCCAGCAGTGGGGCAGGGATAGAGACCCAGTACTTC; CDR3: CASSGAGIETQYF
J: TRBJ2-6; size: many; D: .; V: TRBV6-4; DNA: TGTGCCAGCAGCTCCCATTATGGTTCTGGGGCCAACGTCCTGACTTTC; CDR3: CASSSHYGSGANVLTF
J: TRBJ1-1; size: .; D: TRBD1; V: TRBV2; DNA: TGTGCCAGTCACAGGGGGATCACTGAAGCTTTCTTT; CDR3: CASHRGITEAFF
J: TRBJ2-3; size: .; D: .; V: TRBV5-1; DNA: TGCGCCAGCAGCCTGTCTAGCGCGGGGTTGGCAGATACGCAGTATTTT; CDR3: CASSLSSAGLADTQYF
J: TRBJ2-2; size: many; D: .; V: TRBV7-2; DNA: TGTGCCAGCCGACCCGGCGGACTGGTCGGGGAGCTGTTTTTT; CDR3: CASRPGGLVGELFF
J: TRBJ2-7; size: few; D: .; V: TRBV11-2; DNA: TGTGCCAGCACCCCCCCCTGCCTGGCCTACGAGCAGTACTTC; CDR3: CASTPPCLAYEQYF